These 6 T cell receptor beta chains were sequenced from one sample in a study of cytotoxic CD8 clonotypes in ibrutinib-treated CLL. Profiling relied on immunoSEQ multiplex PCR, and the TCRdb table lists in-frame clones only, not all of them. In the table there are about 140,000 clones, 60% to 85% of which are singletons. Source: PBMCs, taken after 12 months of ibrutinib treatment. The receptors were gathered from a human donor with chronic lymphocytic leukemia.

This chain uses TRBV6-5 with TRBJ1-3, with no clear D. The CDR3 sequence is 12 residues long. Germline loops: CDR1 MNHEY, CDR2 SVGAGI. The V end lost 0 bases, the J end lost 4 bases, and 1 base lay between the germline ends. Here the CDR3 reads CASSYSGNTIYF. CDR3 DNA sequence: TGTGCCAGCAGTTACTCGGGAAACACCATATATTTT.

The rearrangement uses TRBV11-1 and TRBJ2-7, with TRBD1 matching 7 bases. The germline CDR1 and CDR2 sequences are SGHAT and FQDESV (reference sequence). CDR3 size: 14 residues. The V segment lost 6 bases and the J segment 0 bases; nucleotides outside the gene matches: 5. This CDR3 reads CASSRRDSSYEQYF. The CDR3, as DNA: TGTGCCAGCAGTCGCCGGGACAGCTCCTACGAGCAGTACTTC.

This rearrangement joins TRBV9 to TRBJ2-3, with 7 nucleotides matching TRBD1. Germline V gene lookup returns CDR1 SGDLS and CDR2 YYNGEE. Trimming cost V 2 bases and J 1 base; bases outside gene matches: 4. This CDR3 has 15 amino acids. This chain's CDR3 is CASSVTGVGTDTQYF. In DNA, the CDR3 is TGTGCCAGCAGCGTCACAGGGGTTGGCACAGATACGCAGTATTTT.

V is TRBV5-5 and J is TRBJ1-6, with 9 bases aligning to TRBD1. CDR3 size: 16 residues. After removal of 4 bases from V and 7 bases from J, the junction contained 9 bases not matched to a gene. Germline lookup yields CDR1 SGHKS and CDR2 YYEKEE (reference sequence). DNA of the CDR3: TGTGCCAGCAGCAAACAGGGGGCGTGGGAAAATTCACCCCTCCACTTT. Its protein is CASSKQGAWENSPLHF.

This chain joins TRBV4-1 and TRBJ2-1, with D perhaps matching TRBD2 (6 bases). V gave up 4 bases and J gave up 0 bases, with 13 bases separating them. The germline gives CDR1 MGHRA, CDR2 YSYEKL. The CDR3 totals 16 residues. CDR3 sequence (DNA): TGCGCCAGCAGCCCTAGGGCAGCGGGCTCCTACAATGAGCAGTTCTTC. Residues: CASSPRAAGSYNEQFF.

This chain links TRBV6-6 with TRBJ1-1; 9 bases map to TRBD1. V shed 5 bases, J shed 5 bases, and the junction held 6 bases outside the gene matches. CDR3 size: 14 residues. CDR1 and CDR2 (germline): MNHNY, SVGAGI (reference sequence). In nucleotides, the CDR3 is TGTGCCAGCAGTACCGGGACAGGGACTACTGAAGCTTTCTTT. Translation: CASSTGTGTTEAFF.